A selection of T cell receptor beta chains follows, all from one sample in a study of response to subunit inactivated influenza vaccine. Each CDR3 protein gets one entry after TCRdb re-called the RT-PCR reads with MiXCR. The sample includes roughly 500,000 distinct CDR3 sequences, approximately 24% of them seen just once. The input for sequencing was CD4+ T cells sorted from PBMCs, taken 5 days after vaccination. These receptors originate from a man aged 50 to 60 who received an inactivated influenza vaccine. Each CDR3 is given with its conserved first and last residue. Fields, in order: D gene, V gene, clone size, J gene, CDR3 protein, CDR3 DNA. The D gene is left open where the match is weak. Rows give clone size only sometimes, using once, few, many, or a class for an expanded clone.

d_call: TRBD2
v_call: TRBV20-1
clone_size: NA
j_call: TRBJ2-7
cdr3_aa: CSVWTSSHEQYF
cdr3_nt: TGCAGTGTTTGGACTAGCTCTCACGAGCAGTACTTC

d_call: TRBD1
v_call: TRBV6-1
clone_size: few
j_call: TRBJ2-4
cdr3_aa: CASSPPGQNIQYF
cdr3_nt: TGTGCCAGCAGTCCTCCGGGACAGAACATTCAGTACTTC

d_call: NA
v_call: TRBV5-1
clone_size: few
j_call: TRBJ1-2
cdr3_aa: CASRIRDAEGTGYTF
cdr3_nt: TGCGCCAGCAGGATCAGGGACGCGGAGGGGACAGGCTACACCTTC

d_call: NA
v_call: TRBV30
clone_size: NA
j_call: TRBJ2-7
cdr3_aa: CAWSPTASRIYEQYF
cdr3_nt: TGTGCCTGGAGTCCCACAGCTAGCCGAATCTACGAGCAGTACTTC

d_call: NA
v_call: TRBV7-2
clone_size: few
j_call: TRBJ1-1
cdr3_aa: CASSLSSNVQGEAFF
cdr3_nt: TGTGCCAGCAGCTTATCTTCGAACGTCCAGGGTGAAGCTTTCTTT

d_call: TRBD2
v_call: TRBV25-1
clone_size: few
j_call: TRBJ2-4
cdr3_aa: CASSSRPGTSGDVAKNIQYF
cdr3_nt: TGTGCCAGCAGTTCGCGACCCGGGACTAGCGGTGACGTGGCCAAAAACATTCAGTACTTC

d_call: TRBD2
v_call: TRBV12-3/TRBV12-4
clone_size: NA
j_call: TRBJ2-3
cdr3_aa: CASSLLAGGLRDTQYF
cdr3_nt: TGTGCCAGCAGTTTATTAGCGGGAGGGTTAAGAGATACGCAGTATTTT

d_call: NA
v_call: TRBV6-6
clone_size: NA
j_call: TRBJ2-7
cdr3_aa: CASTPRGVGEQYF
cdr3_nt: TGTGCCAGCACCCCGAGGGGGGTTGGCGAGCAGTACTTC

d_call: TRBD1
v_call: TRBV18
clone_size: few
j_call: TRBJ2-5
cdr3_aa: CASSPRQGLGETQYF
cdr3_nt: TGTGCCAGCTCACCACGACAGGGATTGGGAGAGACCCAGTACTTC

d_call: TRBD1
v_call: TRBV10-3
clone_size: once
j_call: TRBJ2-3
cdr3_aa: CAISGEGQVGRTQYF
cdr3_nt: TGTGCCATCAGTGGAGAGGGACAGGTCGGGCGGACGCAGTATTTT

d_call: NA
v_call: TRBV14
clone_size: NA
j_call: TRBJ2-1
cdr3_aa: CASSPRLGDEQFF
cdr3_nt: TGTGCCAGCAGCCCCCGGTTAGGTGATGAGCAGTTCTTC

d_call: NA
v_call: TRBV5-1
clone_size: few
j_call: TRBJ1-5
cdr3_aa: CASSLGAYQPQHF
cdr3_nt: TGCGCCAGCAGCCTAGGAGCGTACCAGCCCCAGCATTTT

d_call: NA
v_call: TRBV20-1
clone_size: few
j_call: TRBJ2-3
cdr3_aa: CSASGLERTDTQYF
cdr3_nt: TGCAGTGCGAGTGGGCTAGAACGCACAGATACGCAGTATTTT

d_call: NA
v_call: TRBV7-2
clone_size: few
j_call: TRBJ2-1
cdr3_aa: CASTEGVSSYNEQFF
cdr3_nt: TGTGCCAGCACCGAGGGGGTGAGCTCCTACAATGAGCAGTTCTTC

d_call: NA
v_call: TRBV9
clone_size: NA
j_call: TRBJ2-2
cdr3_aa: CASSVEGVSGELFF
cdr3_nt: TGTGCCAGCAGCGTAGAAGGGGTTTCCGGGGAGCTGTTTTTT

d_call: TRBD2
v_call: TRBV20-1
clone_size: few
j_call: TRBJ2-3
cdr3_aa: CSAPSGGTSTDTQYF
cdr3_nt: TGCAGTGCTCCTAGCGGGGGGACTAGCACAGATACGCAGTATTTT

d_call: TRBD2
v_call: TRBV20-1
clone_size: many
j_call: TRBJ2-5
cdr3_aa: CSASRAIAGVGETQYF
cdr3_nt: TGCAGTGCTAGCAGGGCCATAGCGGGAGTCGGGGAGACCCAGTACTTC

d_call: TRBD2
v_call: TRBV2
clone_size: NA
j_call: TRBJ2-3
cdr3_aa: CASTGLVPDTQYF
cdr3_nt: TGTGCCAGCACGGGACTAGTTCCAGATACGCAGTATTTT

d_call: NA
v_call: TRBV4-3
clone_size: few
j_call: TRBJ1-5
cdr3_aa: CASSTEGGTPRSNQPQHF
cdr3_nt: TGCGCCAGCTCCACGGAGGGCGGAACCCCCAGAAGCAATCAGCCCCAGCATTTT

d_call: TRBD2
v_call: TRBV7-3
clone_size: few
j_call: TRBJ2-1
cdr3_aa: CASSSPLAESYNEQFF
cdr3_nt: TGTGCCAGCAGCTCCCCCCTAGCGGAATCCTACAATGAGCAGTTCTTC

d_call: TRBD2
v_call: TRBV12-3/TRBV12-4
clone_size: few
j_call: TRBJ2-1
cdr3_aa: CASGQDSGRPNNEQFF
cdr3_nt: TGTGCCAGCGGGCAGGATAGCGGGAGGCCCAACAATGAGCAGTTCTTC

d_call: TRBD2
v_call: TRBV20-1
clone_size: NA
j_call: TRBJ2-5
cdr3_aa: CSATGTSRTQETQYF
cdr3_nt: TGCAGTGCAACCGGGACTAGCCGTACACAAGAGACCCAGTACTTC

d_call: TRBD2
v_call: TRBV11-2
clone_size: NA
j_call: TRBJ2-5
cdr3_aa: CASTSDWTSSQYF
cdr3_nt: TGTGCCAGCACCTCGGACTGGACTAGTTCTCAGTACTTC

d_call: NA
v_call: TRBV20-1
clone_size: few
j_call: TRBJ2-7
cdr3_aa: CSARDVSRNSYEQYF
cdr3_nt: TGCAGTGCTAGAGATGTGAGCAGGAACTCCTACGAGCAGTACTTC

d_call: NA
v_call: TRBV12-3/TRBV12-4
clone_size: many
j_call: TRBJ2-2
cdr3_aa: CASSRIGTTGELFF
cdr3_nt: TGTGCCAGCAGTCGTATCGGGACCACCGGGGAGCTGTTTTTT

d_call: TRBD2
v_call: TRBV15
clone_size: once
j_call: TRBJ2-7
cdr3_aa: CATSSNRGGRPYEQYF
cdr3_nt: TGTGCCACCAGTTCGAATCGGGGGGGGAGACCCTACGAGCAGTACTTC

d_call: TRBD1
v_call: TRBV6-5
clone_size: NA
j_call: TRBJ2-7
cdr3_aa: CASSFTPGQGAYEQYF
cdr3_nt: TGTGCCAGCAGTTTTACACCGGGACAGGGGGCATACGAGCAGTACTTC

d_call: NA
v_call: TRBV27
clone_size: NA
j_call: TRBJ2-1
cdr3_aa: CASSSGSSPTRFF
cdr3_nt: TGTGCCAGCAGTTCCGGTTCTTCCCCCACACGATTCTTC

d_call: TRBD2
v_call: TRBV5-1
clone_size: few
j_call: TRBJ2-1
cdr3_aa: CASSLTSGGAHNEQFF
cdr3_nt: TGCGCCAGCAGCTTAACTAGCGGGGGGGCCCACAATGAGCAGTTCTTC

d_call: TRBD2
v_call: TRBV9
clone_size: NA
j_call: TRBJ2-1
cdr3_aa: CASGAGTSRGNEQFF
cdr3_nt: TGTGCCAGCGGCGCCGGGACTAGCCGCGGCAATGAGCAGTTCTTC

d_call: NA
v_call: TRBV3-1
clone_size: once
j_call: TRBJ1-5
cdr3_aa: CASSPDHNQPQHF
cdr3_nt: TGTGCCAGCAGCCCGGACCACAACCAGCCCCAGCATTTT

d_call: NA
v_call: TRBV4-2
clone_size: NA
j_call: TRBJ2-3
cdr3_aa: CASSQTDFGTQYF
cdr3_nt: TGTGCCAGCAGCCAGACAGATTTCGGTACGCAGTATTTT

d_call: NA
v_call: TRBV12-3/TRBV12-4
clone_size: few
j_call: TRBJ1-1
cdr3_aa: CASSFLSNTEAFF
cdr3_nt: TGTGCCAGCAGTTTCCTCTCGAACACTGAAGCTTTCTTT

d_call: NA
v_call: TRBV10-3
clone_size: NA
j_call: TRBJ2-7
cdr3_aa: CAIAVLDEQYF
cdr3_nt: TGTGCCATCGCCGTGTTGGACGAGCAGTACTTC

d_call: TRBD1
v_call: TRBV7-9
clone_size: many
j_call: TRBJ1-5
cdr3_aa: CASSQDRVDQPQHF
cdr3_nt: TGTGCCAGCAGTCAGGACAGGGTTGATCAGCCCCAGCATTTT

d_call: NA
v_call: TRBV5-1
clone_size: NA
j_call: TRBJ2-3
cdr3_aa: CASSLVQGADTQYF
cdr3_nt: TGCGCCAGCAGCTTGGTACAGGGCGCAGATACGCAGTATTTT

d_call: TRBD2
v_call: TRBV25-1
clone_size: NA
j_call: TRBJ2-5
cdr3_aa: CASSVGGAETQYF
cdr3_nt: TGTGCCAGCAGTGTCGGGGGGGCCGAGACCCAGTACTTC

d_call: NA
v_call: TRBV9
clone_size: NA
j_call: TRBJ2-1
cdr3_aa: CASSPKRGGLTPYNEQFF
cdr3_nt: TGTGCCAGCAGCCCCAAAAGGGGGGGGCTAACCCCGTACAATGAGCAGTTCTTC

d_call: TRBD2
v_call: TRBV7-3
clone_size: NA
j_call: TRBJ2-1
cdr3_aa: CASSSREVAYNEQFF
cdr3_nt: TGTGCCAGCAGTTCTCGGGAGGTCGCCTACAATGAGCAGTTCTTC

d_call: TRBD2
v_call: TRBV12-3/TRBV12-4
clone_size: few
j_call: TRBJ2-2
cdr3_aa: CASSFSGGAGELFF
cdr3_nt: TGTGCCAGCAGTTTCTCCGGGGGGGCCGGGGAGCTGTTTTTT

d_call: NA
v_call: TRBV20-1
clone_size: NA
j_call: TRBJ1-1
cdr3_aa: CSVLGPTEAFF
cdr3_nt: TGCAGTGTGTTAGGGCCCACTGAAGCGTTCTTT

d_call: NA
v_call: TRBV5-5
clone_size: few
j_call: TRBJ1-4
cdr3_aa: CASSPIGDEKLFF
cdr3_nt: TGTGCCAGCAGCCCGATTGGGGATGAAAAACTGTTTTTT

d_call: NA
v_call: TRBV29-1
clone_size: few
j_call: TRBJ2-3
cdr3_aa: CSVEGASPDTQYF
cdr3_nt: TGCAGCGTTGAAGGTGCGTCCCCAGATACGCAGTATTTT

d_call: TRBD1
v_call: TRBV4-3
clone_size: few
j_call: TRBJ2-1
cdr3_aa: CASSQEGDRFDEQFF
cdr3_nt: TGCGCCAGCAGCCAGGAGGGGGACAGGTTTGATGAGCAGTTCTTC

d_call: NA
v_call: TRBV21-1
clone_size: few
j_call: TRBJ1-1
cdr3_aa: CASSNRLSHWTGDFF
cdr3_nt: TGTGCCAGCAGCAACAGACTTTCTCACTGGACAGGGGATTTCTTT

d_call: NA
v_call: TRBV2
clone_size: NA
j_call: TRBJ2-7
cdr3_aa: CASRNIRNSYEQYF
cdr3_nt: TGTGCCAGCAGGAACATCCGGAACTCCTACGAGCAGTACTTC

d_call: NA
v_call: TRBV3-1
clone_size: NA
j_call: TRBJ2-7
cdr3_aa: CASQGVYEQYF
cdr3_nt: TGTGCCAGCCAAGGGGTCTACGAGCAGTACTTC

d_call: NA
v_call: TRBV7-9
clone_size: few
j_call: TRBJ2-3
cdr3_aa: CASSLSWGADTQYF
cdr3_nt: TGTGCCAGCAGCTTGAGTTGGGGGGCAGATACGCAGTATTTT

d_call: NA
v_call: TRBV5-1
clone_size: once
j_call: TRBJ2-5
cdr3_aa: CASSSRPSQETQYF
cdr3_nt: TGCGCCAGCAGCAGTCGCCCGTCCCAAGAGACCCAGTACTTC

d_call: NA
v_call: TRBV29-1
clone_size: few
j_call: TRBJ2-3
cdr3_aa: CSYLRVTSSTDTQYF
cdr3_nt: TGCAGCTATTTAAGGGTGACTTCTAGCACAGATACGCAGTATTTT

d_call: TRBD2
v_call: TRBV29-1
clone_size: few
j_call: TRBJ2-3
cdr3_aa: CSTRLAGTTDTQYF
cdr3_nt: TGCAGCACCCGACTAGCGGGTACCACAGATACGCAGTATTTT

d_call: NA
v_call: TRBV4-2
clone_size: NA
j_call: TRBJ1-1
cdr3_aa: CASGRAANTEAFF
cdr3_nt: TGTGCCAGCGGAAGGGCAGCGAACACTGAAGCTTTCTTT

d_call: NA
v_call: TRBV5-1
clone_size: NA
j_call: TRBJ2-3
cdr3_aa: CASSLYQTPDTQYF
cdr3_nt: TGCGCCAGCAGCTTGTATCAGACCCCAGATACGCAGTATTTT